This TCR beta chain derives from a study of OX40 agonist ivuxolimab in advanced cancers. The V gene's germline CDR1 is KGHSH and CDR2 LQKENI. Trimming pared 6 bases from V and 0 bases from J, leaving 15 bases between. CDR3 length equals 16 residues. TCRdb keeps only in-frame clones here, not all; method: immunoSEQ multiplex PCR. The table shows some 86,000 clones, with approximately 85% occurring only once. V and J are TRBV18 and TRBJ1-3; D is undetermined. This sample comprised CD4+ or CD8+ T cells sorted from blood, obtained in a trial of the OX40 agonist ivuxolimab. The source is an adult with an advanced solid tumor such as melanoma, head and neck, liver or kidney cancer. The CDR3 here is CASSLSLLSSGNTIYF. In DNA, the CDR3 is TGTGCCAGCTCCCTTAGCTTGCTAAGCTCTGGAAACACCATATATTTT.